This TCR beta chain was identified during a study of cytomegalovirus exposure and HLA in healthy donors. Study findings and constraints: The classifier was said to identify cytomegalovirus status with high specificity and sensitivity. CMV serostatus was the only immune exposure information that was available. Highly shared sequence variants in one cluster were likely a sequencing artifact.

The germline V gene encodes CDR1 SEHNR and CDR2 FQNEAQ (reference sequence). J was trimmed by 8 bases and V by 4 bases; bases with no gene match: 9. The CDR3 length is 15 residues. Nominal health characterized the donors when sampled, though unrecorded immune exposures were likely. The PCR employed 60 Vbeta primers together with 13 Jbeta primers. TCRdb keeps only in-frame clones here, not all; method: immunoSEQ multiplex PCR. The repertoire consists of some 200,000 clones, with about four fifths occurring once and the leading ten covering around 2.3%. As concerns this clone: As yet, its antigen is unknown.

The chain recombines TRBV7-9 with TRBJ1-4; 8 positions agree with TRBD1. The TCR comes from a woman aged 50 to 60 in good health and CMV-seronegative. Sequenced input: PBMCs. The CDR3 bases are TGTGCCAGCAGCTACGGACAGGGCGGTAGGGAAAAACTGTTTTTT. Its translation is CASSYGQGGREKLFF.